This entry lists 2 T cell receptor beta chains sequenced from one sample in a study of CD8+ T cells in alopecia areata (dated by TCRdb to the late 2010s). The receptor library was made with the immunoSEQ multiplex PCR assay. RNA was extracted from all samples and reverse transcribed into cDNA as template for TCR sequencing. What TCRdb holds here is the immuneACCESS table cut down to in-frame rearrangements. Part of the clones is not present; checked against another copy, under half of the missing clones reflect an unresolved V gene, and the others are unexplained. For this sample there are over 200,000 clones; about 53% appear just once. The ten largest make up just over 0.45% of the sample. Sample time point, as interpreted from the label and publication: baseline before oral tofacitinib. The sample was CD4+ T cells sorted from blood, taken at week 0. The source is a human donor with alopecia areata.

The chain combines TRBV4-2 with TRBJ1-2, with 8 bases aligning to TRBD1. V trimming: 0 bases; J trimming: 4 bases; junction bases outside the gene matches: 4. The CDR3 loop spans 15 amino acids. The V gene's germline CDR1 is LGHNA and CDR2 YNFKEQ. CDR3 DNA: TGTGCCAGCAGCCAAGACCCAGGGGGCGGCTATGGCTACACCTTC. Translating it yields CASSQDPGGGYGYTF.

This clone has only a few counts. The chain combines TRBV5-6 with TRBJ1-2, with 9 bases aligning to TRBD1. V trimming: 4 bases; J trimming: 3 bases; junction bases outside the gene matches: 7. From germline, CDR1 is SGHDT and CDR2 YYEEEE. The CDR3 covers 15 residues. CDR3 residues: CASSPDRGADYGYTF. Written as DNA, the CDR3 is TGTGCCAGCAGCCCAGACAGGGGGGCGGACTATGGCTACACCTTC.